The T cell receptor beta chain described here comes from a study of T cells after yellow fever vaccination. General observations from the study: The secondary response was weaker, and its peak arrived faster, on day 5 versus 15. Most clones from primary vaccination were detected again post-booster (roughly 96% CD4, roughly 85% CD8).

The 5'RACE template-switching step produced TCR cDNA and added a universal primer site and UMIs. TCRdb recomputed calls from the 5' RACE reads with MiXCR, one row per CDR3 protein. The sample lists some 240,000 distinct CDR3 sequences; roughly 5% were seen once. As concerns this clonotype: The antigen is undetermined.

Germline V lookup: CDR1 LGHNA, CDR2 YSLEER. Deletions cut 0 bases from V and 2 bases from J, with 14 bases between. The CDR3 consists of 17 residues. Sequences were derived from CD4+ T cells sorted from PBMCs, sampled on the day of the yellow fever booster vaccination. This chain connects TRBV4-3 to TRBJ2-1; D not certain. The sequence was collected from a man between 18 and 29 years old who received the YFV17D yellow fever vaccine. Here the CDR3 DNA reads TGCGCCAGCAGCCAAGAGGGTTCGGGTTTAACCTACAATGAGCAGTTCTTC. Its protein product is CASSQEGSGLTYNEQFF.